The rows below give T cell receptor beta chains drawn from one sample of a study of shared clonotypes between healthy human individuals. The protocol was immunoSEQ multiplex PCR, while the TCRdb copy is restricted to in-frame clones and leaves out a portion. This sample has more than 2,000,000 clones; just over 90% occur once, and the top ten carry about 0.41%. Material for sequencing was naive CD4+ T cells from PBMCs. Every receptor here comes from a man between 18 and 29 years old in good health. Some clones in this sample may be carry-over from other donors' samples. Both conserved end residues are trimmed from each CDR3.

V gene	J gene	CDR3 protein
TRBV30	TRBJ1-2	ACSLGGTAVYGYT
TRBV29-1	TRBJ2-1	SVRGRLYNEQF
TRBV5-4	TRBJ2-1	ASSSGQGTGNEQF
TRBV6-1	TRBJ1-5	ASSEGQRGPQH
TRBV5-1	TRBJ2-1	ASVMGTSSNEQF
TRBV5-6	TRBJ1-2	ASSFFPPGNYGYT
TRBV27	TRBJ2-1	ASSLSWSREQF
TRBV4-1	TRBJ2-7	ASSRIPASEQY
TRBV7-2	TRBJ1-5	ASSQDRYNSNQPQH
TRBV28	TRBJ1-2	ASSLQGDYGYT
TRBV28	TRBJ2-3	ASSPPRERVTQY
TRBV2	TRBJ1-3	ASSEYPASTSNTIY
TRBV28	TRBJ2-5	ASSLLTILAVQETQY
TRBV7-9	TRBJ2-1	ASSFGLGEYNEQF
TRBV2	TRBJ2-3	ASSDEGGDTQY
TRBV29-1	TRBJ2-7	SVTGATYEQY
TRBV7-2	TRBJ1-5	ASSLDGAGPQPQH
TRBV5-1	TRBJ2-3	ASSLALAGGSDTQY
TRBV28	TRBJ1-5	ASSSPVGQPQH
TRBV7-6	TRBJ1-3	ASSPRGNSGNTIY
TRBV19	TRBJ1-3	ASSRSWTGVNGNTIY
TRBV7-2	TRBJ1-4	ASSAGVGTLNEKLF
TRBV7-9	TRBJ2-1	ASSFLPGLAANNEQF
TRBV2	TRBJ2-7	ASSYDTSQY
TRBV10-3	TRBJ2-7	AISGRSGGDSEQY
TRBV15	TRBJ2-5	ATSRDLAGKTQY
TRBV5-1	TRBJ1-1	ASSSGVVMNTEAF